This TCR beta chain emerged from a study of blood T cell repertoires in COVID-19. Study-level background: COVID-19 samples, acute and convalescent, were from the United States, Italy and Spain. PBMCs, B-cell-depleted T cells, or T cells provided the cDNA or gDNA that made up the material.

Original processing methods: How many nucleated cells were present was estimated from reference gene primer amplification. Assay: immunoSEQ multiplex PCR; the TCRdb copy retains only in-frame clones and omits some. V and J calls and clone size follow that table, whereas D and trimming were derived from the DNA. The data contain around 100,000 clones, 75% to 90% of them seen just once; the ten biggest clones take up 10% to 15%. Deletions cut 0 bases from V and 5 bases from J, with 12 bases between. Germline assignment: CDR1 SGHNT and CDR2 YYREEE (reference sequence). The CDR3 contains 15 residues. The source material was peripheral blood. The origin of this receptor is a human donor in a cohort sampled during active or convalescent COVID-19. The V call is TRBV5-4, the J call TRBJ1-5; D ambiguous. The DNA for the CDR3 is TGTGCCAGCAGCTTGGATGGGTCCGGAGATCAGCCCCAGCATTTT. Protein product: CASSLDGSGDQPQHF.